Listed below are T cell receptor beta chains from one sample, sequenced in a study of beta chain features in type 1 diabetes. Measured with immunoSEQ multiplex PCR; TCRdb has only the in-frame clones, and not every one. The data show more than 150,000 clones, with approximately 13% seen just once and about 0.66% held by the top ten. The material sequenced was central memory CD4+ T cells from blood. These receptors all come from a woman in her late teens or twenties in good health. Both conserved end residues are part of each CDR3. D genes are given only for firm matches. Only some rows state a clone size, as once, few, many or a class for expanded clones.

.	TRBV6-5	TRBD2	TRBJ2-5	TGTGCCAGCAGTCGAGCGGGGAGGGGTGAGACCCAGTACTTC	CASSRAGRGETQYF
.	TRBV7-8	TRBD2	TRBJ2-3	TGTGCCAGCAGCTTAACCTATCCTAGCGGGAGGATGTATAGCACAGATACGCAGTATTTT	CASSLTYPSGRMYSTDTQYF
.	TRBV25-1	.	TRBJ2-5	TGTGCCAGCAGTGATCCGGGACAAGGAAAAGAGACCCAGTACTTC	CASSDPGQGKETQYF
.	TRBV28	TRBD1	TRBJ2-5	TGTGCCAGCAGTTTCGGACAGGGGGCTCGAGAGACCCAGTACTTC	CASSFGQGARETQYF
few	TRBV18	.	TRBJ2-3	TGTGCCAGCTCACCTCAGTCGGGGGGCGATACGCAGTATTTT	CASSPQSGGDTQYF
.	TRBV2	.	TRBJ2-1	TGTGCCAGCAGTCCTCTCTCTGGCACGTCCTACAATGAGCAGTTCTTC	CASSPLSGTSYNEQFF
many	TRBV29-1	TRBD2	TRBJ2-1	TGCAGCGTGGGACTAGCGGGAGGAATTAATGAGCAGTTCTTC	CSVGLAGGINEQFF
.	TRBV6-1	.	TRBJ2-7	TGTGCCAGCAGCAAGAATGAAGTCCGGGAGCAGTACTTC	CASSKNEVREQYF
few	TRBV28	.	TRBJ1-2	TGTGCCAGCAGTTTATCCGGCAGGCCCTATGGCTACACCTTC	CASSLSGRPYGYTF
few	TRBV4-2	TRBD2	TRBJ2-4	TGTGCCAGCAGCCAAGATTGGGGGGGAGACATTCAGTACTTC	CASSQDWGGDIQYF
.	TRBV4-2	.	TRBJ2-2	TGTGCCAGCAGCCAAGCGGCTAGAACCGGGGAGCTGTTTTTT	CASSQAARTGELFF
few	TRBV7-9	TRBD1	TRBJ2-5	TGTGCCAGCAGCTTAGGCCGTGTGGACAGGGGAAAAGAGACCCAGTACTTC	CASSLGRVDRGKETQYF
.	TRBV19	.	TRBJ1-5	TGTGCCAGTAGGAGACACCGAGTCGATCAGCCCCAGCATTTT	CASRRHRVDQPQHF
.	TRBV19	TRBD1	TRBJ2-7	TGTGCCAGTAGTGGGGGACGGACAGGCTCCTACGAGCAGTACTTC	CASSGGRTGSYEQYF
.	TRBV9	.	TRBJ1-4	TGTGCCAGCAGCTTCAGGGATTGGGCTAATGAAAAACTGTTTTTT	CASSFRDWANEKLFF
.	TRBV28	.	TRBJ2-4	TGTGCCAGCAGTTCGGGGGGCGCGGAAGCCAAAAACATTCAGTACTTC	CASSSGGAEAKNIQYF
.	TRBV5-8	TRBD1	TRBJ1-2	TGTGCCAGCAGGTTACAGGGGGCTAACTATGGCTACACCTTC	CASRLQGANYGYTF
few	TRBV5-5	TRBD1	TRBJ2-7	TGTGCCAGCAGCTTTCGGACAGGCCACGAGCAGTACTTC	CASSFRTGHEQYF
.	TRBV2	TRBD2	TRBJ2-7	TGTGCCAGCAGTGTACCTAGCGGGACCCCCTCCTACGAGCAGTACTTC	CASSVPSGTPSYEQYF
.	TRBV19	TRBD1	TRBJ2-5	TGTGCCAGGGAGCACCACGACAGGGGGCGGTTTGAGACCCAGTACTTC	CAREHHDRGRFETQYF
.	TRBV29-1	TRBD2	TRBJ2-3	TGCAGCGTTGATCTGTTGCGGGAGGGCCCAGATACGCAGTATTTT	CSVDLLREGPDTQYF
few	TRBV2	TRBD1	TRBJ2-3	TGTGCCAGCAGTTCCGTTCTTCGGGGGACAGGGGTGGTCACAGATACGCAGTATTTT	CASSSVLRGTGVVTDTQYF
.	TRBV28	TRBD2	TRBJ2-7	TGTGCCAGCAGTTTACGGGGGGGTTCCTACGAGCAGTACTTC	CASSLRGGSYEQYF
few	TRBV29-1	.	TRBJ1-1	TGCAGCGTAATCATGAACACTGAAGCTTTCTTT	CSVIMNTEAFF
few	TRBV7-3	.	TRBJ1-1	TGTGCCAGCAGCTTGACTCCTCAAGCGGGCACTGAAGCTTTCTTT	CASSLTPQAGTEAFF
few	TRBV5-6	TRBD1	TRBJ2-7	TGTGCCAGCCAAGGACAGGTTAGCTCCTACGAGCAGTACTTC	CASQGQVSSYEQYF
.	TRBV6-1	TRBD2	TRBJ2-1	TGTGCCAGCAGTGGTTTACTAGCGGGAGAGGATAATGAGCAGTTCTTC	CASSGLLAGEDNEQFF
.	TRBV28	TRBD2	TRBJ2-5	TGTGCCAGTACTAGCGGGCGAAAGACCCAGTACTTC	CASTSGRKTQYF
few	TRBV18	.	TRBJ1-1	TGTGCCAGCTCACCGGGGACGACGGGGGACACTGAAGCTTTCTTT	CASSPGTTGDTEAFF